The 2 T cell receptor beta chains below come from one sample, sequenced in a study of human CD8 memory T cell subsets (dated by TCRdb to about 2020). CCR7+ PD-1+ TIGIT+ early differentiated memory cells with dysfunctional, exhausted-like traits were defined as progenitor exhausted-like memory CD8+ T cells (TPEX). TCRdb lists the instrument as NextSeq 550. A Human TCR Profiling Kit was used to prepare UMI-labeled 5' RACE TCRbeta libraries. After the reads were reprocessed by TCRdb, one entry was made per CDR3 protein sequence, with no DNA. The table for this sample shows about 10,000 distinct CDR3 sequences. Jointly, the top ten make up 15% to 20% of the sample. The sample comprised CD8+ T cells from PBMCs. The receptors derive from a human donor in good health.

This chain uses TRBV5-4 with TRBJ2-7; the D gene TCRdb calls, TRBD1, cannot be checked with no DNA. Germline V lookup: CDR1 SGHNT, CDR2 YYREEE (reference sequence). This CDR3 region has 14 residues. CDR3 residues: CASSPDRGIYEQYF.

The genes are TRBV6-5 and TRBJ1-5; TCRdb outputs TRBD1, but without DNA this stays unchecked. CDR1 MNHEY and CDR2 SVGAGI come from the germline V gene. The length of the CDR3 is 13 residues. The chain's CDR3 is CASRDRGEQPQHF.